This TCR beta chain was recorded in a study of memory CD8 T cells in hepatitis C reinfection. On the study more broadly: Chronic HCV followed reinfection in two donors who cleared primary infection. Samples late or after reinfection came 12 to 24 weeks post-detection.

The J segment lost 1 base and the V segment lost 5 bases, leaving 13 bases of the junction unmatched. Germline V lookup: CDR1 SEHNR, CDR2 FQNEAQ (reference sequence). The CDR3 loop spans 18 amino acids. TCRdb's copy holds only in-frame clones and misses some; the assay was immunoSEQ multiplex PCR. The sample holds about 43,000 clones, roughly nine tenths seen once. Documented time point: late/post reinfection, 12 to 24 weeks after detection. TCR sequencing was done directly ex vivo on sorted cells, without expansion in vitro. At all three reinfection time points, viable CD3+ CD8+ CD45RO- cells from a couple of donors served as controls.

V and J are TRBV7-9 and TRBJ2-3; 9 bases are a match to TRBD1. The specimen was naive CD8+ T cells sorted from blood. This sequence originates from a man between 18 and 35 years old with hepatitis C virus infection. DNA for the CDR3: TGTGCCAGCAGCCCACCCCTACCGGACAGGGGCCGCACAGATACGCAGTATTTT. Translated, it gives CASSPPLPDRGRTDTQYF.